One and the same sample provided the 11 T cell receptor beta chains below, sequenced in a study of OX40 agonist ivuxolimab in advanced cancers. Method: immunoSEQ multiplex PCR; TCRdb's copy keeps in-frame clones and lacks some. The sample comprises some 150,000 clones, about 93% of which are singletons, and under 1.3% rests with the top ten. Here the sequenced sample was CD4+ or CD8+ T cells sorted from blood, taken in a trial of the OX40 agonist ivuxolimab. The receptors come from an adult with an advanced solid tumor such as melanoma, head and neck, liver or kidney cancer.

This chain joins TRBV11-3 and TRBJ2-1; a possible D gene is TRBD1 (5 bases). The CDR3 runs to 13 residues. The ends were cut back, 3 bases at V and 10 bases at J, with 13 bases in the middle. The germline CDR1 and CDR2 sequences are SGHNT and YENEEA. The CDR3 nucleotides read TGTGCCAGCAGCTTGGGCAGGGCAAAGGAGCAGTTCTTC. Its protein is CASSLGRAKEQFF.

This chain connects TRBV7-9 to TRBJ2-5; D unclear. The DNA end is more similar to TRBJ2-7, so the J call may be wrong. The CDR3 has 14 residues. CDR1 is SEHNR, CDR2 FQNEAQ, per germline (reference sequence). CDR3 DNA sequence: TGTGCCAGCAGCTTTGTGGGTGGATACTACGAGCAGTACTTC. Protein product: CASSFVGGYYEQYF.

The chain joins TRBV19 to TRBJ2-3, with 10 bases matching TRBD2. The trim removed 7 bases at V and 5 bases at J, leaving 9 bases unmatched. This CDR3 is 15 amino acids long. Germline V gives CDR1 LNHDA, CDR2 SQIVND (reference sequence). CDR3 protein: CASTPAGGIRDTQYF. The CDR3, as DNA: TGTGCCAGTACCCCAGCGGGAGGGATAAGAGATACGCAGTATTTT. The whole variable domain, remainder taken from reference TRBV19 and TRBJ2-3, is DGGITQSPKYLFRKEGQNVTLSCEQNLNHDAMYWYRQDPGQGLRLIYYSQIVNDFQKGDIAEGYSVSREKKESFPLTVTSAQKNPTAFYLCASTPAGGIRDTQYFGPGTRLTVL.

The genes are TRBV19 and TRBJ1-5; 7 nucleotides agree with TRBD1. Losses at the gene ends were 4 bases for V and 5 bases for J; bases not matched to a gene: 11. Germline values: CDR1 LNHDA, CDR2 SQIVND (reference sequence). This CDR3 has 16 amino acids. CDR3 nucleotides: TGTGCCAGTAGTAGGGGCAGGAGGGACAGCGATCAGCCCCAGCATTTT. This translates into CASSRGRRDSDQPQHF. The full variable domain, its missing parts supplied by reference TRBV19 and TRBJ1-5, is DGGITQSPKYLFRKEGQNVTLSCEQNLNHDAMYWYRQDPGQGLRLIYYSQIVNDFQKGDIAEGYSVSREKKESFPLTVTSAQKNPTAFYLCASSRGRRDSDQPQHFGDGTRLSIL.

This clone appeared a single time. V gene TRBV19 combines with J gene TRBJ2-7; perhaps D is TRBD1 or TRBD2 (5 bases each). The germline CDR1 and CDR2 sequences are LNHDA and SQIVND (reference sequence). The CDR3 runs to 13 residues. The ends were cut back, 7 bases at V and 6 bases at J, with 16 bases in the middle. CDR3 residues: CASKRGPSREQYF. CDR3 nucleotides: TGTGCCAGTAAGAGGGGACCCTCCCGCGAGCAGTACTTC.

The chain employs TRBV7-3 and TRBJ2-5, with no clear D. V was shortened by 1 base and J by 0 bases, with 0 bases between the two germline ends. Germline CDR1 and CDR2: SGHTA and FQGTGA. The CDR3 has 12 residues. The CDR3 DNA sequence: TGTGCCAGCAGCTTAAACCAAGAGACCCAGTACTTC. This gives the protein CASSLNQETQYF.

The CDR3 sequence is CASSSVGGRGYGYTF. Here the CDR3 DNA reads TGTGCCAGCAGCTCCGTGGGGGGGCGCGGTTATGGCTACACCTTC. V is TRBV7-2 and J is TRBJ1-2; D perhaps matches TRBD1 (6 bases). Per germline, CDR1 SGHTA and CDR2 FQGNSA. This CDR3 spans 15 amino acids. Deletions cut 4 bases from V and 5 bases from J, with 17 bases between.

V usage is TRBV30 and J usage is TRBJ2-7; tentative D call: TRBD1 (5 bases). The ends were cut back, 0 bases at V and 0 bases at J, with 12 bases in the middle. The CDR3 contains 15 residues. Germline V lookup: CDR1 GTSNPN, CDR2 SVGIG (reference sequence). CDR3: CAWSVRGGSSYEQYF. In nucleotides, the CDR3 is TGTGCCTGGAGTGTTAGGGGCGGTAGCTCCTACGAGCAGTACTTC.

This clone was seen once. The V call is TRBV7-3, the J call TRBJ1-2; TRBD1 matches 10 bases. The CDR3 is made up of 14 amino acids. Germline lookup yields CDR1 SGHTA and CDR2 FQGTGA. The V and J ends lost 5 bases and 5 bases, in that order; junction bases with no gene match: 5. This CDR3 is CASSPRDRGYGYTF. The CDR3 nucleotides are TGTGCCAGCAGCCCCCGGGACAGGGGTTATGGCTACACCTTC.

This clone appeared a single time. The chain links TRBV28 to TRBJ2-1, with D perhaps matching TRBD2 (5 bases). CDR1 is MDHEN, CDR2 SYDVKM, per germline. This CDR3 spans 16 amino acids. V was shortened by 2 bases and J by 4 bases, with 15 bases between the two germline ends. CDR3 sequence reads: CASSLPGGGIYNEQFF. As DNA, the CDR3 is TGTGCCAGCAGTTTACCCGGAGGCGGAATTTACAATGAGCAGTTCTTC.

The gene calls are TRBV28 and TRBJ1-4, with D unclear. The CDR3 covers 15 residues. V gave up 5 bases and J gave up 5 bases, with 15 bases separating them. Per germline, CDR1 MDHEN and CDR2 SYDVKM. The CDR3 DNA follows: TGTGCCAGCAGTCCATCTCTGGGAAGAAATGAAAAACTGTTTTTT. The encoded protein is CASSPSLGRNEKLFF. Supplemented by reference TRBV28 and TRBJ1-4, the full variable domain reads DVKVTQSSRYLVKRTGEKVFLECVQDMDHENMFWYRQDPGLGLRLIYFSYDVKMKEKGDIPEGYSVSREKKERFSLILESASTNQTSMYLCASSPSLGRNEKLFFGSGTQLSVL.